This T cell receptor (beta chain) was found in a study of T cells after yellow fever vaccination. Broader study findings: Most primary-vaccination clones reappeared after the booster (about 97% CD4, roughly 88% CD8).

This clonotype was seen at least ten times. A single record per CDR3 protein comes from TCRdb applying MiXCR to the 5' RACE reads. The sample carries tens of thousands of distinct CDR3 sequences, 6.6% recorded once. Trimming stripped 4 bases from V and 6 bases from J, with 10 bases between. Germline-derived CDR1 and CDR2 are SGHTA and FQGNSA. The CDR3 totals 13 residues. The rearrangement links TRBV7-2 to TRBJ2-1; the D gene is possibly TRBD2 (6 bases). This specimen was CD8+ T cells not binding an NS4B(214-222) dextramer, sorted from PBMCs, taken about 49 days after the first yellow fever vaccination. This TCR derives from a man in his late teens or twenties who received the YFV17D yellow fever vaccine. CDR3 amino acids: CASSSAGPNEQFF. CDR3 sequence (DNA): TGTGCCAGCAGCTCAGCGGGTCCCAATGAGCAGTTCTTC.